The rows below give T cell receptor beta chains drawn from one sample of a study of cytomegalovirus exposure and HLA in healthy donors. Assay: immunoSEQ multiplex PCR; the TCRdb copy retains only in-frame clones and omits some. Of approximately 90,000 clones in the sample, approximately 7.6% were seen once. The specimen was PBMCs. All receptors come from a man aged 45-60 years in good health and CMV-seronegative. CDR3s include the opening cysteine and the closing phenylalanine or tryptophan. Fields, in order: J gene, clone size, V gene, D gene, CDR3 protein, CDR3 DNA. The D gene is left open where the match is weak. Only some rows state a clone size, as once, few, many or a class for expanded clones.

J: TRBJ2-5
size: NA
V: TRBV27
D: NA
CDR3: CASSKNGRGGQETQYF
DNA: TGTGCCAGCAGTAAGAACGGCAGGGGCGGTCAAGAGACCCAGTACTTC

J: TRBJ2-1
size: NA
V: TRBV10-2
D: TRBD2
CDR3: CASSVLAGAISYNEQFF
DNA: TGCGCCAGCAGTGTACTAGCGGGGGCCATATCCTACAATGAGCAGTTCTTC

J: TRBJ2-7
size: few
V: TRBV6-6
D: NA
CDR3: CASREGQIGVNEQYF
DNA: TGTGCCAGCAGGGAGGGACAGATTGGAGTCAACGAGCAGTACTTC

J: TRBJ2-1
size: NA
V: TRBV19
D: TRBD2
CDR3: CASRVAGGNEQFF
DNA: TGTGCCAGTAGGGTAGCGGGAGGGAATGAGCAGTTCTTC

J: TRBJ2-7
size: few
V: TRBV6-5
D: TRBD1
CDR3: CASSQATGSLQYF
DNA: TGTGCCAGCAGCCAGGCGACAGGGAGCCTTCAGTACTTC

J: TRBJ2-2
size: few
V: TRBV18
D: TRBD1
CDR3: CASSPLGQGAWTGELFF
DNA: TGTGCCAGCTCACCACTCGGACAGGGGGCATGGACCGGGGAGCTGTTTTTT

J: TRBJ1-1
size: few
V: TRBV25-1
D: TRBD1
CDR3: CASKGQGMNTEAFF
DNA: TGTGCCAGCAAGGGACAGGGGATGAACACTGAAGCTTTCTTT

J: TRBJ2-1
size: few
V: TRBV27
D: NA
CDR3: CASSSPSGSSYNEQFF
DNA: TGTGCCAGCAGTTCCCCCAGCGGCAGCTCCTACAATGAGCAGTTCTTC

J: TRBJ2-7
size: few
V: TRBV2
D: TRBD1
CDR3: CASQGASYEQYF
DNA: TGTGCCAGTCAGGGGGCTTCCTACGAGCAGTACTTC

J: TRBJ1-5
size: few
V: TRBV2
D: NA
CDR3: CASNPGFNQPQNF
DNA: TGTGCCAGCAATCCGGGGTTTAATCAGCCCCAGAATTTT

J: TRBJ2-5
size: few
V: TRBV10-3
D: TRBD1
CDR3: CAIRGTGEETQYF
DNA: TGTGCCATCAGGGGGACAGGGGAAGAGACCCAGTACTTC

J: TRBJ1-2
size: few
V: TRBV6-5
D: TRBD1
CDR3: CASSTTGKGYTF
DNA: TGTGCCAGCAGTACGACAGGGAAAGGCTACACCTTC

J: TRBJ2-1
size: few
V: TRBV6-6
D: TRBD1
CDR3: CAAGQGTVDEQFF
DNA: TGTGCCGCGGGACAGGGGACGGTCGATGAGCAGTTCTTC

J: TRBJ2-3
size: few
V: TRBV7-2
D: NA
CDR3: CASSLFPAGSTDTQYF
DNA: TGTGCCAGCAGCCTCTTCCCAGCGGGCTCCACAGATACGCAGTATTTT

J: TRBJ1-2
size: few
V: TRBV9
D: TRBD1
CDR3: CASSGIQGNYGYTF
DNA: TGTGCCAGCAGTGGAATACAGGGGAACTATGGCTACACCTTC

J: TRBJ1-4
size: NA
V: TRBV2
D: NA
CDR3: CASSARGGLNEKLFF
DNA: TGTGCCAGCAGTGCCCGGGGTGGCCTTAATGAAAAACTGTTTTTT

J: TRBJ2-3
size: few
V: TRBV5-1
D: TRBD2
CDR3: CASSLPGGADTQYF
DNA: TGCGCCAGCAGCTTACCGGGAGGGGCAGATACGCAGTATTTT

J: TRBJ2-5
size: few
V: TRBV5-1
D: TRBD2
CDR3: CASSQMPGLAGSYQETQYF
DNA: TGCGCCAGCAGCCAGATGCCGGGACTAGCGGGGTCTTACCAAGAGACCCAGTACTTC

J: TRBJ2-7
size: few
V: TRBV6-1
D: TRBD2
CDR3: CASSEAQRGTAREQYF
DNA: TGTGCCAGCAGTGAGGCCCAGCGGGGGACCGCTCGGGAGCAGTACTTC

J: TRBJ2-3
size: NA
V: TRBV6-4
D: TRBD1
CDR3: CASSDRGQPSTDTQYF
DNA: TGTGCCAGCAGTGACCGGGGACAGCCGAGCACAGATACGCAGTATTTT

J: TRBJ2-5
size: few
V: TRBV7-2
D: NA
CDR3: CASSLGGRGETQYF
DNA: TGTGCCAGCAGCTTAGGGGGGCGCGGGGAGACCCAGTACTTC

J: TRBJ2-7
size: many
V: TRBV4-3
D: TRBD2
CDR3: CASSQDGGGVYEQYF
DNA: TGCGCCAGCAGCCAAGATGGCGGGGGGGTCTACGAGCAGTACTTC

J: TRBJ1-1
size: NA
V: TRBV6-6
D: TRBD1
CDR3: CASSSSGGTGDTEAFF
DNA: TGTGCCAGCAGCTCGTCAGGGGGGACAGGTGACACTGAAGCTTTCTTT

J: TRBJ2-2
size: NA
V: TRBV6-5
D: NA
CDR3: CASRRLEDTGELFF
DNA: TGTGCCAGCAGACGACTAGAGGACACCGGGGAGCTGTTTTTT

J: TRBJ1-5
size: few
V: TRBV19
D: NA
CDR3: CASSPGLLSNQPQHF
DNA: TGTGCCAGTAGCCCGGGACTCCTGTCCAATCAGCCCCAGCATTTT

J: TRBJ2-1
size: NA
V: TRBV7-8
D: NA
CDR3: CASSFRDWGNEQFF
DNA: TGTGCCAGCAGCTTTCGGGACTGGGGCAATGAGCAGTTCTTC

J: TRBJ1-1
size: few
V: TRBV29-1
D: NA
CDR3: CSAEDVGVTMNTEAFF
DNA: TGCAGCGCTGAAGATGTCGGCGTTACTATGAACACTGAAGCTTTCTTT

J: TRBJ2-1
size: NA
V: TRBV15
D: TRBD2
CDR3: CATSRTSGSDNEQFF
DNA: TGTGCCACCAGCAGGACTAGCGGGAGTGACAATGAGCAGTTCTTC

J: TRBJ2-6
size: NA
V: TRBV11-2
D: TRBD2
CDR3: CASSLGGTRPSGANVLTF
DNA: TGTGCCAGCAGCTTAGGTGGGACTAGGCCCTCTGGGGCCAACGTCCTGACTTTC

J: TRBJ2-2
size: NA
V: TRBV7-3
D: NA
CDR3: CASTGGTGELFF
DNA: TGTGCCAGCACCGGGGGCACCGGGGAGCTGTTTTTT

J: TRBJ2-7
size: NA
V: TRBV2
D: NA
CDR3: CASSAVYEQYF
DNA: TGTGCCAGCAGCGCAGTATACGAGCAGTACTTC

J: TRBJ1-2
size: NA
V: TRBV9
D: NA
CDR3: CASSVEGGTSGYTF
DNA: TGTGCCAGCAGCGTAGAGGGAGGGACATCCGGCTACACCTTC

J: TRBJ1-2
size: few
V: TRBV2
D: NA
CDR3: CASSGDTYGYTF
DNA: TGTGCCAGCAGTGGGGACACCTATGGCTACACCTTC

J: TRBJ2-3
size: NA
V: TRBV27
D: NA
CDR3: CASSLFDTATDTQYF
DNA: TGTGCCAGCAGTTTATTTGACACAGCCACAGATACGCAGTATTTT

J: TRBJ2-1
size: few
V: TRBV9
D: NA
CDR3: CASSVGGRYPYNEQFF
DNA: TGTGCCAGCAGCGTAGGGGGCCGGTATCCCTACAATGAGCAGTTCTTC

J: TRBJ2-3
size: few
V: TRBV7-2
D: TRBD2
CDR3: CASSLGLAGSDTQYF
DNA: TGTGCCAGCAGCTTAGGGCTAGCGGGATCAGATACGCAGTATTTT

J: TRBJ1-4
size: NA
V: TRBV6-1
D: TRBD1
CDR3: CASSDVQGQGRKLFF
DNA: TGTGCCAGCAGTGATGTCCAGGGACAGGGTAGAAAACTGTTTTTT

J: TRBJ2-7
size: NA
V: TRBV4-2
D: TRBD1
CDR3: CASSQGGQGPYEQYF
DNA: TGTGCCAGCAGCCAAGGAGGACAGGGGCCCTACGAGCAGTACTTC

J: TRBJ2-7
size: few
V: TRBV27
D: TRBD1
CDR3: CASRQGARVYEQYF
DNA: TGTGCCAGCAGACAGGGGGCGAGGGTCTACGAGCAGTACTTC

J: TRBJ1-2
size: once
V: TRBV5-5
D: TRBD1
CDR3: CASSAAGTGLAFDGYTF
DNA: TGTGCCAGCAGCGCCGCTGGGACAGGGTTAGCGTTCGATGGCTACACCTTC

J: TRBJ1-1
size: NA
V: TRBV6-1
D: TRBD1
CDR3: CASSDPGQVNTEAFF
DNA: TGTGCCAGCAGTGACCCCGGACAGGTTAACACTGAAGCTTTCTTT